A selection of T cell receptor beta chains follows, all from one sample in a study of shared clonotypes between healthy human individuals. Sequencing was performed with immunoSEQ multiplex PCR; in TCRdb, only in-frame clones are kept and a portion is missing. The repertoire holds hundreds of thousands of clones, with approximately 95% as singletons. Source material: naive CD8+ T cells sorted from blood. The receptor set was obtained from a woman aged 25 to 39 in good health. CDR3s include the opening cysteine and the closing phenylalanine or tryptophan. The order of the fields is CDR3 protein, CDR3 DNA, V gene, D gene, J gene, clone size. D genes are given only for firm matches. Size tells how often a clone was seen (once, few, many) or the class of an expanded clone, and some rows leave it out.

cdr3_aa: CASSPTDGPGDIQYF; cdr3_nt: TGTGCCAGCAGCCCAACCGACGGACCTGGGGACATTCAGTACTTC; v_call: TRBV9; d_call: .; j_call: TRBJ2-4; clone_size: .
cdr3_aa: CASSPGPRTAAKNIQYF; cdr3_nt: TGTGCCAGCAGCCCGGGCCCTCGAACGGCAGCCAAAAACATTCAGTACTTC; v_call: TRBV5-6; d_call: .; j_call: TRBJ2-4; clone_size: .
cdr3_aa: CASSQEKIGDYPILTDTQYF; cdr3_nt: TGCGCCAGCAGCCAAGAAAAGATTGGGGACTACCCGATTCTCACAGATACGCAGTATTTT; v_call: TRBV4-1; d_call: TRBD2; j_call: TRBJ2-3; clone_size: .
cdr3_aa: CASSLWGILPYEQYF; cdr3_nt: TGTGCCAGCAGCTTGTGGGGAATCCTTCCCTACGAGCAGTACTTC; v_call: TRBV14; d_call: .; j_call: TRBJ2-7; clone_size: .
cdr3_aa: CASRPDRGIPYEQYF; cdr3_nt: TGTGCCAGCAGACCGGACAGGGGAATTCCCTACGAGCAGTACTTC; v_call: TRBV27; d_call: TRBD1; j_call: TRBJ2-7; clone_size: .
cdr3_aa: CASSQYSRALSPGSPLHF; cdr3_nt: TGCGCCAGCAGCCAATATTCTCGGGCCCTGTCCCCGGGTTCACCCCTCCACTTT; v_call: TRBV4-1; d_call: .; j_call: TRBJ1-6; clone_size: .
cdr3_aa: CASSLYVGRGTGELFF; cdr3_nt: TGTGCCAGCAGTTTATACGTGGGCCGCGGCACCGGGGAGCTGTTTTTT; v_call: TRBV28; d_call: .; j_call: TRBJ2-2; clone_size: .
cdr3_aa: CASSGGGEQFF; cdr3_nt: TGTGCCAGCAGCGGAGGGGGAGAGCAGTTCTTC; v_call: TRBV9; d_call: .; j_call: TRBJ2-1; clone_size: .
cdr3_aa: CASSEGAYSSYEQYF; cdr3_nt: TGTGCCAGCAGTGAAGGTGCTTATAGCTCCTACGAGCAGTACTTC; v_call: TRBV2; d_call: .; j_call: TRBJ2-7; clone_size: few
cdr3_aa: CASSSIEGDTQYF; cdr3_nt: TGTGCCAGCAGTTCCATTGAAGGAGATACGCAGTATTTT; v_call: TRBV6-5; d_call: .; j_call: TRBJ2-3; clone_size: .
cdr3_aa: CASSQDLLAGVDNEQFF; cdr3_nt: TGCGCCAGCAGCCAAGATCTGTTAGCGGGAGTCGACAATGAGCAGTTCTTC; v_call: TRBV4-1; d_call: TRBD2; j_call: TRBJ2-1; clone_size: .
cdr3_aa: CASRESDGYTF; cdr3_nt: TGTGCCAGCAGGGAAAGTGATGGCTACACCTTC; v_call: TRBV7-9; d_call: .; j_call: TRBJ1-2; clone_size: .
cdr3_aa: CASSFLVPGELFF; cdr3_nt: TGTGCCAGCAGCTTTCTAGTACCCGGGGAGCTGTTTTTT; v_call: TRBV5-6; d_call: .; j_call: TRBJ2-2; clone_size: .
cdr3_aa: CASRTHHRFPYEQYF; cdr3_nt: TGTGCCAGCAGAACCCACCACAGGTTCCCCTACGAGCAGTACTTC; v_call: TRBV19; d_call: .; j_call: TRBJ2-7; clone_size: .
cdr3_aa: CSVQYGPSGLYEQYF; cdr3_nt: TGCAGCGTACAATACGGGCCTAGCGGGCTCTACGAGCAGTACTTC; v_call: TRBV29-1; d_call: TRBD2; j_call: TRBJ2-7; clone_size: .
cdr3_aa: CASSPITGTGGYQPQHF; cdr3_nt: TGTGCCAGCAGCCCAATAACCGGGACAGGGGGTTATCAGCCCCAGCATTTT; v_call: TRBV5-6; d_call: TRBD1; j_call: TRBJ1-5; clone_size: once
cdr3_aa: CASSPEGGGQDTQYF; cdr3_nt: TGTGCCAGCAGCCCAGAGGGGGGGGGACAGGATACGCAGTATTTT; v_call: TRBV7-8; d_call: .; j_call: TRBJ2-3; clone_size: .
cdr3_aa: CASSHPRARSSYNEQFF; cdr3_nt: TGCGCCAGCAGCCACCCGAGGGCCAGAAGCTCCTACAATGAGCAGTTCTTC; v_call: TRBV4-1; d_call: .; j_call: TRBJ2-1; clone_size: .
cdr3_aa: CATSPMGAVNTEAFF; cdr3_nt: TGTGCCACCTCACCAATGGGTGCAGTAAACACTGAAGCTTTCTTT; v_call: TRBV19; d_call: .; j_call: TRBJ1-1; clone_size: .
cdr3_aa: CASSAGEDSGNTIYF; cdr3_nt: TGCGCCAGCAGCGCAGGAGAAGACTCTGGAAACACCATATATTTT; v_call: TRBV5-1; d_call: .; j_call: TRBJ1-3; clone_size: .
cdr3_aa: CASSDGGPWYF; cdr3_nt: TGTGCCAGCAGTGACGGTGGTCCCTGGTACTTC; v_call: TRBV2; d_call: .; j_call: TRBJ2-7; clone_size: .
cdr3_aa: CASSIEQPFTSGNTIYF; cdr3_nt: TGTGCCAGTAGTATAGAACAGCCTTTTACCTCTGGAAACACCATATATTTT; v_call: TRBV19; d_call: .; j_call: TRBJ1-3; clone_size: .
cdr3_aa: CASRDRGQGSQPQHF; cdr3_nt: TGTGCCAGCCGGGACAGGGGGCAGGGAAGTCAGCCCCAGCATTTT; v_call: TRBV6-6; d_call: TRBD1; j_call: TRBJ1-5; clone_size: .
cdr3_aa: CASSPTGAYTEQFF; cdr3_nt: TGTGCCAGCAGCCCGACGGGGGCGTACACTGAGCAGTTCTTC; v_call: TRBV27; d_call: .; j_call: TRBJ2-1; clone_size: .
cdr3_aa: CASSSPFKGQGSYEQYF; cdr3_nt: TGCGCCAGCAGCTCGCCCTTTAAGGGACAGGGCTCCTACGAGCAGTACTTC; v_call: TRBV5-1; d_call: TRBD1; j_call: TRBJ2-7; clone_size: .
cdr3_aa: CSVLDSPTYEQYF; cdr3_nt: TGCAGCGTCCTGGACAGCCCTACCTACGAGCAGTACTTC; v_call: TRBV29-1; d_call: .; j_call: TRBJ2-7; clone_size: .
cdr3_aa: CASSQEERVDEQYF; cdr3_nt: TGCGCCAGCAGCCAAGAGGAGAGGGTCGACGAGCAGTACTTC; v_call: TRBV4-1; d_call: .; j_call: TRBJ2-7; clone_size: .